This T cell receptor beta chain is drawn from a study of regulatory T cells in long-lasting Graves disease. The CDR3 sequence is 17 residues long. Trimming cost V 0 bases and J 5 bases, with 22 bases left between them. Germline V gene data show CDR1 as DFQATT and CDR2 as SNEGSKA (reference sequence). The authors built TCR beta libraries using iRepertoire HTBI primers and Arm-PCR of CDR3 regions. TCRdb called the multiplex PCR reads again in MiXCR, with one record for every CDR3 protein. The sample lists over 200,000 distinct CDR3 sequences; 15% to 20% were seen once. This clonotype was seen repeatedly, ten times or more. As for time point: newly diagnosed GD, antithyroid drugs for less than 3 months. PBMC-derived RNA was used for the TCR library. Another study also made use of these data, one on T cells in Graves' hyperthyroidism and ophthalmopathy.

Source: peripheral blood mononuclear cells (PBMCs), taken at new diagnosis, from a patient treated with antithyroid drugs. The origin of this receptor is a woman aged 25 to 39 with Graves disease. The chain has TRBV20-1 and TRBJ1-1, with D possibly matching TRBD1 (6 bases). CDR3 sequence reads: CSARDNGKQGRITEAFF. The CDR3 nucleotides read TGCAGTGCTAGAGATAATGGGAAACAGGGACGAATAACTGAAGCTTTCTTT.